The clone carrying this T cell receptor (beta chain) was recorded a few times. Its antigen is currently unknown. This record comes from a study of CD8+ T cells in alopecia areata. Study-wide context: Treated patients swallowed 5 to 10 mg of oral tofacitinib twice daily. Patients took tofacitinib for 6 to 18 months, followed by 6 drug-free months. General study findings and limits: Many expanded lesional clones persisted in scalp and blood during tofacitinib treatment.

Extracted RNA was reverse transcribed into cDNA, the sequencing template. Assay used: immunoSEQ multiplex PCR; TCRdb lists only in-frame clones, some missing. Of about 200,000 clones in the sample, under 80% are singletons; the top ten hold approximately 1.3%. The treatment was: oral pan-JAK inhibitor, 5-10 mg twice daily. The germline V gene encodes CDR1 SGHTA and CDR2 FQGNSA. The ends lost 2 bases at V and 6 bases at J; junction bases unmatched: 10. The CDR3 length is 16 residues. Here the sequenced sample was CD4+ T cells sorted from blood, taken around week 50, from a patient treated with tofacitinib. The receptor comes from a human donor with alopecia areata. V usage is TRBV7-2 and J usage is TRBJ1-5, with 7 bases fitting TRBD1. CDR3 nucleotide sequence: TGTGCCAGCAGCTTACAGGACAGGCAGTGGGGTCAGCCCCAGCATTTT. Amino acids: CASSLQDRQWGQPQHF.